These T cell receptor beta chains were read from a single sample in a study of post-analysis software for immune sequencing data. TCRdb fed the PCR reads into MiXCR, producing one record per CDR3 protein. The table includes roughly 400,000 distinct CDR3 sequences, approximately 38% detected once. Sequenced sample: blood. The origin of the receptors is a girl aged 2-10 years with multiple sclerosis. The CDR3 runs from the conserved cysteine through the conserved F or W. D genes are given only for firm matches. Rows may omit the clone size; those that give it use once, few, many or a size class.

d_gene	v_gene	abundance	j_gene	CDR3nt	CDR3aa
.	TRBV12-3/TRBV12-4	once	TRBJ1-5	TGTGCCAGCAAACCCACCGGAAGCAATCAGCCCCAGCATTTT	CASKPTGSNQPQHF
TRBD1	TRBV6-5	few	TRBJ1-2	TGTGCCAGCCTTATGGACCCAGGGGGCCTATATGGCTACACCTTC	CASLMDPGGLYGYTF
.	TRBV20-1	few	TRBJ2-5	TGCAGTGCTAGAGAAGGAGGGAATCTGGAGACCCAGTACTTC	CSAREGGNLETQYF
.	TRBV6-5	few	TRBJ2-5	TGTGCCAGCAGTCAAATGGACGGGTCCGGGACGCAGTACTTC	CASSQMDGSGTQYF
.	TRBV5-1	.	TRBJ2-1	TGCGCCAGCAGCTTGTCCTCTCCTTACAATGAGCAGTTCTTC	CASSLSSPYNEQFF
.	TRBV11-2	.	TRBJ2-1	TGTGCCAGCAGCTTTTTGCAGACCCTGACGATCGAGCAGTTCTTC	CASSFLQTLTIEQFF
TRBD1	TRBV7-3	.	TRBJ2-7	TGTGCCAGCAGCCCCGGGGACAGCCCCTACGAGCAGTACTTC	CASSPGDSPYEQYF
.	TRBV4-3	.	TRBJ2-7	TGCGCCAGCAGCCAAGATCTTAGGACTGAGCAGTACTTC	CASSQDLRTEQYF
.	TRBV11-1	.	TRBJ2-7	TGTGCCAGCAGCCGAACAGGGCCCAGCTCCTACGAGCAGTACTTC	CASSRTGPSSYEQYF
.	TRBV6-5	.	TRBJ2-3	TGTGCCAGCAGTCGTAACAGACCAAACACAGATACGCAGTATTTT	CASSRNRPNTDTQYF
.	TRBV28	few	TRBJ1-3	TGTGCCAGCAGTTCCCAGGGGCTGGCAGGAAACACCATATATTTT	CASSSQGLAGNTIYF
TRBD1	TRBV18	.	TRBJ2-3	TGTGCCAGCTCACCACCGCCGAGCGGGACAGGGAAAGCGCAGTATTTT	CASSPPPSGTGKAQYF
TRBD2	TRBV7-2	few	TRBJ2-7	TGTGCCAGCAGCTTTAGCGGGAGGAGTTACGACGAGCAGTACTTC	CASSFSGRSYDEQYF
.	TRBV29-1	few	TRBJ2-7	TGCAGCGTTGCTCTTCTAGCGAGAGAGGGCGAGCAGTACTTC	CSVALLAREGEQYF
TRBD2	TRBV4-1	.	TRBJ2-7	TGCGCCAGCAGCCAAGAGAGTGGTCTAGCGGGGCTCGAGCAGTACTTC	CASSQESGLAGLEQYF
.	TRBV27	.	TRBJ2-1	TGTGCCAGCAGTTTAAACCCCTACAATGAGCAGTTCTTC	CASSLNPYNEQFF
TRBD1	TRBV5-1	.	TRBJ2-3	TGCGCCAGCAGCTTGGCGGGGGCAGGGGGCGGATCCTTCTTCACAGATACGCAGTATTTT	CASSLAGAGGGSFFTDTQYF
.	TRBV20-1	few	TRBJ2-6	TGCAGTGCCGTCCCGCCTGGGGCCAACGTCCTGACTTTC	CSAVPPGANVLTF
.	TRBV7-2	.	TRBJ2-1	TGTGCCAGCAGCTTGGTGGGGGACTCCCAGTTCTTC	CASSLVGDSQFF
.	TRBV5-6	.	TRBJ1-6	TGTGCCAGCAGCTTGAGGCGGGACAAGTATAATTCACCCCTCCACTTT	CASSLRRDKYNSPLHF
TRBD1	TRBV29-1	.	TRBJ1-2	TGCAGCATTGGGACAGGGACGAACTATGGCTACACCTTC	CSIGTGTNYGYTF
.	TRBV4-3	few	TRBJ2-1	TGCGCCAGCAGCCAAGAATTTTTAGCCTACAATGAGCAGTTCTTC	CASSQEFLAYNEQFF
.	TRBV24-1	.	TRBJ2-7	TGTGCCACCAGTGATTCTCCCGGGACCTCTAGGTACGAGCAGTACTTC	CATSDSPGTSRYEQYF
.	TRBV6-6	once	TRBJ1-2	TGTGCCAGCAGTTCACGGGACACCAGAAGGGGCTACACCTTC	CASSSRDTRRGYTF